This T cell receptor beta chain was observed in a study of chemoradiotherapy in HPV16-positive cancers. Study outcomes and limitations: Candidate HPV-specific clones and E7-related TCR motifs grew in tumor during treatment.

On this clone: What it binds is not known.

Only in-frame clones appear in the TCRdb table, and some are missing; sequencing was by immunoSEQ multiplex PCR. Of about 22,000 clones listed, just under 75% are singletons. The CDR3 loop spans 15 amino acids. In germline, CDR1 is SGHAT, CDR2 FQNNGV. The V gene lost 2 bases and the J gene lost 0 bases, with 10 bases spanning the gap. V and J are TRBV11-2 and TRBJ1-1; tentatively, D is TRBD1 (5 bases). This sample was gathered from a patient who underwent chemoradiotherapy. The TCR sequence derives from a human donor with HPV-associated anogenital cancer. The CDR3 sequence: CASSLTGRMNTEAFF. CDR3 nucleotides: TGTGCCAGCAGCTTAACAGGCAGGATGAACACTGAAGCTTTCTTT.